The present T cell receptor (beta chain) was sequenced within a study of cytomegalovirus exposure and HLA in healthy donors. Researchers ran the PCR with 60 Vbeta and 13 Jbeta primers. Measured with immunoSEQ multiplex PCR; TCRdb has only the in-frame clones, and not every one. The table lists some 130,000 clones, 77% of them singletons. The V segment lost 7 bases and the J segment 6 bases; nucleotides outside the gene matches: 9. CDR3 size: 13 residues. CDR1 SNHLY and CDR2 FYNNEI come from the germline V gene. The V gene is TRBV2, the J gene TRBJ2-7, with 7 bases identical to TRBD1. The TCR was taken from a male donor in good health and CMV-seronegative. Material: PBMCs. This CDR3 is CASNPTGPTEQYF. In DNA form, the CDR3 reads TGTGCCAGCAATCCGACAGGGCCGACCGAGCAGTACTTC.